Reported below is one T cell receptor beta chain. No antigen is known for it. Per-base quality was not reported, and no clone a single base away is much larger than it. A patient counted as having stable Graves' hyperthyroidism if no progression to ophthalmopathy occurred over 18 months of follow-up. The hyperthyroidism patients were between 18 and 65 years old and newly diagnosed, with a disease duration of less than 2 months. Exclusion was applied to patients with uncontrolled infections, other autoimmune diseases, pregnancy or lactation. Diagnoses were based on clinical symptoms, serum thyroxine and TRAb, thyroid ultrasound and orbital computed tomography. Total RNA was extracted using Trizol reagent, and RNA quality was assessed on an Agilent 2100 Bioanalyzer. The source of the sample is a study of T cells in Graves' hyperthyroidism and ophthalmopathy (dated by TCRdb to between 2018 and 2021). Notes on the research overall: A discovery cohort of around 98 patients, about 40 with Graves' ophthalmopathy and 55 to 60 with stable Graves' hyperthyroidism, was used to find distinguishing TCR V-J signatures. Whether ophthalmopathy could be predicted prospectively was tested in an independent validation cohort made up of 18 to 20 hyperthyroidism patients plus 17 patients who later progressed to ophthalmopathy. The approximately 97 discovery patients were randomly divided into training and test sets at a 7:3 ratio. The study also compared thyroid tissue and blood T-cell repertoires from more than five Graves' hyperthyroidism patients. After sampling, hyperthyroidism patients received methimazole starting at 30 mg daily, and ophthalmopathy patients received high-dose intravenous methylprednisolone. According to the paper, TCR Vbeta CDR3 sequencing was carried out on roughly 130 peripheral blood samples, which came from some 41 ophthalmopathy, 70 to 80 hyperthyroidism and roughly 17 progressor patients. What the authors observed across the whole study: In validation, progression to ophthalmopathy was predicted by the model with 55% to 71% sensitivity and 72.22% specificity, a median of roughly six months before onset. Sample size was not statistically predetermined, and blinding of investigators to group allocation was not performed. Ophthalmopathy was separated from stable hyperthyroidism by a 13 V-J signature model, with roughly 88% sensitivity and 81% to 83% specificity obtained in cross-validation and 80%/75% obtained in testing. Most expanded thyroid clonotypes (frequency above 0.001) were also detected in blood, suggesting blood repertoires may reflect thyroid immune responses.

CDR1 and CDR2 are read off the germline V gene as MRHNA and SNTAGT. V is pared back by 2 bases and J by 5 bases, with 15 bases lying between the germline termini. The CDR3, cysteine through phenylalanine, is 15 amino acids long. Only the CDR3 DNA is retained, 45 bases long and in frame from the first base. Amplification of TCR beta CDR3 regions was carried out from RNA transcripts. The first round of RT-PCR for the TCR CDR3 was performed with the HTBI primer set and the Qiagen OneStep RT-PCR kit. Libraries were constructed in a second round of multiplex PCR, after which size selection and purification were performed. The libraries were sequenced on an Illumina HiSeq2000 using paired-end 100 bp reads. The original methods were these. Raw data were processed with SOAPnuke, discarding reads with adapters, uncalled bases, mean Phred below 15, or no exact constant-primer or identifier match. High-quality paired reads were merged using COPE v1.2.5, and each unique nucleotide sequence was defined as a clonotype. Clonotypes were aligned to IMGT TRBV, TRBD and TRBJ reference segments using MiTCR v1.1. Analysis was restricted to V-J combinations with a frequency above 0.0001, which covered approximately 99% of repertoires. The TCS score was defined as F50 (clonal expansion) divided by E x V (chaos), with BLOSUM62-based TCRdist calculated between CDR3 peptides within each V-J. Welch's t-statistics and random forest reduced around 510 V-J features to 10 to 15, which were used in a naive Bayes classifier (R e1071). The similarity between thyroid and blood repertoires was quantified using the Morisita-Horn index. The raw public reads went through TCRdb reprocessing: fastp at Q25, MiXCR clone calling, in-frame beta chains kept. Records with the same CDR3 protein are collapsed into one entry carrying the most frequent genes and DNA. Here the V and J calls rest on TCRdb's processing, not on the authors' analysis. Recorded for this sample are 610,000 or so distinct CDR3 sequences; 40% to 55% of them occurred a single time. Around 8% of the sample comes from the top ten.

This clonotype was obtained from a woman between 18 and 29 years old with Graves' hyperthyroidism. The chain is made from TRBV6-4 and TRBJ2-5; matching of 6 bases hints at TRBD1 as the D gene. The sequenced sample was peripheral blood or thyroid tissue (not recorded which). The base sequence is TGTGCCAGCAGTGACGGACAGAACACCGGGGAGACCCAGTACTTC. Its amino acids are CASSDGQNTGETQYF.